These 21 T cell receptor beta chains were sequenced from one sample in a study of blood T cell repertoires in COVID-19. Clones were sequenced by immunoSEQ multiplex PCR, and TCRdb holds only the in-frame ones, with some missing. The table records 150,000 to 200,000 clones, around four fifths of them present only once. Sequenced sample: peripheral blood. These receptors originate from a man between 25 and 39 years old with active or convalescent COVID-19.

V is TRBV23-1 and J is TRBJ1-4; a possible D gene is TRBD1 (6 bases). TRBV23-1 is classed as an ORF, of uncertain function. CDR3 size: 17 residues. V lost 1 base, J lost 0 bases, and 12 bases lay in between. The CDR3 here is CASSQFPGTPTNEKLFF. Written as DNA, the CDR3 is TGCGCCAGCAGTCAATTCCCTGGGACACCAACTAATGAAAAACTGTTTTTT.

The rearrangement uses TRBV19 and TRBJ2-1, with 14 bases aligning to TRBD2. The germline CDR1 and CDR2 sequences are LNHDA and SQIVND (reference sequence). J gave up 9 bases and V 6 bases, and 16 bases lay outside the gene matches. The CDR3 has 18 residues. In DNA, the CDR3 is TGTGCCAGTAGCCCTCACCATAGGGGGACTAGCGGGAGTGGTGAGCAGTTCTTC. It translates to CASSPHHRGTSGSGEQFF.

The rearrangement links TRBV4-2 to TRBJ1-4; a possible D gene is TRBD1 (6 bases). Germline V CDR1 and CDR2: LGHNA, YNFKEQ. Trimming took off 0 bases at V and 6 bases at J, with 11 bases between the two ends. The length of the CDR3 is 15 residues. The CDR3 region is CASSQDWAGDEKLFF. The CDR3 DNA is TGTGCCAGCAGCCAAGATTGGGCAGGGGATGAAAAACTGTTTTTT.

CDR3 nucleotide sequence: TGTGCCAGCAGCTTAGATGGTTGGCGGGAGGCCTCCTACGAGCAGTACTTC. As protein: CASSLDGWREASYEQYF. The V gene is TRBV11-3, the J gene TRBJ2-7, with 8 bases aligning to TRBD2. Germline loops: CDR1 SGHNT, CDR2 YENEEA. V shed 0 bases and J 0 bases; nucleotides not matched to a gene: 7. The CDR3 contains 17 residues.

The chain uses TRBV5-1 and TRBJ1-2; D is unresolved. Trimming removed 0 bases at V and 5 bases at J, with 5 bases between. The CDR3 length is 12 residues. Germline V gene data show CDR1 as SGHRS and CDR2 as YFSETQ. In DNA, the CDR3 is TGCGCCAGCAGCTTGGGTCGGTATGGCTACACCTTC. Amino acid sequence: CASSLGRYGYTF.

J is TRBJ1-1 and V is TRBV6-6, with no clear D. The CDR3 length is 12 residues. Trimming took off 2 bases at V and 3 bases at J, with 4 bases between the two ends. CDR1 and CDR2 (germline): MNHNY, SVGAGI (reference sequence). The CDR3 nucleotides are TGTGCCAGCAGTTACCGGGACACTGAAGCTTTCTTT. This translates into CASSYRDTEAFF.

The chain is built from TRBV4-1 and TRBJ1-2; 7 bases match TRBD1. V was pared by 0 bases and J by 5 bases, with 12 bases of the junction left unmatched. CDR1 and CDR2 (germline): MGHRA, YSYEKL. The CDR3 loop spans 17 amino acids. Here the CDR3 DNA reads TGCGCCAGCAGCCAAGATAAAGGGGACAGAGAGGGGTATGGCTACACCTTC. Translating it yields CASSQDKGDREGYGYTF.

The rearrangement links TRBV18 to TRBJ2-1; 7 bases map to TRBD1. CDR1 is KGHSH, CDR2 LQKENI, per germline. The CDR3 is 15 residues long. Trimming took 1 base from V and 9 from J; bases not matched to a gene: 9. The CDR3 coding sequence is TGTGCCAGCTCACCACAGGACCCAGGGGGAAGTGAGCAGTTCTTC. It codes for CASSPQDPGGSEQFF.

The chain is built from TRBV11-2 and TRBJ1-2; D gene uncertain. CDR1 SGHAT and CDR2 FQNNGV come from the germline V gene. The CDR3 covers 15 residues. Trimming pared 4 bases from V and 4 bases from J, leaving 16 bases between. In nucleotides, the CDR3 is TGTGCCAGCAGCTATAACACCGGGTCCTTCTATGGCTACACCTTC. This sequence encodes CASSYNTGSFYGYTF.

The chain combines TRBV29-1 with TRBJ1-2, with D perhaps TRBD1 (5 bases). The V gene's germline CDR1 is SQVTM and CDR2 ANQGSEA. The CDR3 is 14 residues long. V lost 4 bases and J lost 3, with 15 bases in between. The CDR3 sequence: CSVVDRVTDYGYTF. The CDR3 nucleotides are TGCAGCGTTGTCGACAGAGTAACGGACTATGGCTACACCTTC.

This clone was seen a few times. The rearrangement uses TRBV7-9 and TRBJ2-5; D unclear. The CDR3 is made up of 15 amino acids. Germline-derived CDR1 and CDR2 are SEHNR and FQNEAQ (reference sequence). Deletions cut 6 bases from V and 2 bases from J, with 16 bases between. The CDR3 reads CASSHSRAGQETQYF. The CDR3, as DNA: TGTGCCAGCAGTCATTCGCGAGCAGGACAAGAGACCCAGTACTTC. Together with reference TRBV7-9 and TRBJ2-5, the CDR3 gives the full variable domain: DTGVSQNPRHKITKRGQNVTFRCDPISEHNRLYWYRQTLGQGPEFLTYFQNEAQLEKSRLLSDRFSAERPKGSFSTLEIQRTEQGDSAMYLCASSHSRAGQETQYFGPGTRLLVL.

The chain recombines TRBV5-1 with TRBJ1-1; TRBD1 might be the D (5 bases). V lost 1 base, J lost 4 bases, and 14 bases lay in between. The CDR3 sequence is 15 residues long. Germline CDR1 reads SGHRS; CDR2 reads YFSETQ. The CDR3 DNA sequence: TGCGCCAGCAGCTTGACAGGCGGTGATGGCACTGAAGCTTTCTTT. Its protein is CASSLTGGDGTEAFF.

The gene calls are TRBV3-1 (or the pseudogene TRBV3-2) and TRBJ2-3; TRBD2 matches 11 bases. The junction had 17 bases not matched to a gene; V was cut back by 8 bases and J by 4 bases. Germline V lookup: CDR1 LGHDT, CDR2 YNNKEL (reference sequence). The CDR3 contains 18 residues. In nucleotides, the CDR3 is TGTGCCAGCCTGGACGGGACTAGCGGCCCCGGTGGCCCAGATACGCAGTATTTT. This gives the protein CASLDGTSGPGGPDTQYF.

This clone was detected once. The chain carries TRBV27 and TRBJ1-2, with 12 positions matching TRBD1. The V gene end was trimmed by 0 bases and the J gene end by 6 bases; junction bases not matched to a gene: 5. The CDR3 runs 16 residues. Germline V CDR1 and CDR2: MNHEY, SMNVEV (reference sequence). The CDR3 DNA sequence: TGTGCCAGCAGTTTATCCCCGGGACAGGGGGCGGATGGCTACACCTTC. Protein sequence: CASSLSPGQGADGYTF.

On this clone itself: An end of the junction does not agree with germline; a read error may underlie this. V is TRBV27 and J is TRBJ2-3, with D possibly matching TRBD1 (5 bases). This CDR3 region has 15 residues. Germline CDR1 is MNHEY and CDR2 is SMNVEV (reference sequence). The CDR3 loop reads CVSSLQGQGTDTQYF. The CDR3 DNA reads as TGTGTCAGCAGTCTCCAGGGTCAGGGCACAGATACGCAGTATTTT.

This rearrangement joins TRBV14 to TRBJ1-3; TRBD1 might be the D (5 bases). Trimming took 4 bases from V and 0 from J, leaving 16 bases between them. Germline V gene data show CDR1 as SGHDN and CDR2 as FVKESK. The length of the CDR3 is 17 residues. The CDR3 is CASSRPGLGGSGNTIYF. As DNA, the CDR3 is TGTGCCAGCAGCCGCCCCGGTCTCGGGGGCTCTGGAAACACCATATATTTT.

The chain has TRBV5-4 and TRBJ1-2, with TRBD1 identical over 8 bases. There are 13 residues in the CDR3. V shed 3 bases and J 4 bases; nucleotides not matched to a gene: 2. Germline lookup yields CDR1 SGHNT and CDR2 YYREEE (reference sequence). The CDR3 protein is CASSSTGGYGYTF. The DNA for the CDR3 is TGTGCCAGCAGCTCTACAGGGGGCTATGGCTACACCTTC.

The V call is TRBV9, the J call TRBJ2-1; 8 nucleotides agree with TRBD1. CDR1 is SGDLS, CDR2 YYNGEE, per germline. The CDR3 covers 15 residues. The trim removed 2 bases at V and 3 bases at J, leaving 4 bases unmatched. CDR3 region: CASSVGTGFYNEQFF. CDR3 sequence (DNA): TGTGCCAGCAGCGTCGGGACAGGCTTCTACAATGAGCAGTTCTTC.

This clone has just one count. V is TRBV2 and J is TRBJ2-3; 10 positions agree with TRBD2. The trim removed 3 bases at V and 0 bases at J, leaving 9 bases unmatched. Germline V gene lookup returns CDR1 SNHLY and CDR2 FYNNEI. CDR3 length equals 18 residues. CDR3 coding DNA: TGTGCCAGCAGTGACTTTCCCGAGACTAGCGGGAGCACAGATACGCAGTATTTT. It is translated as CASSDFPETSGSTDTQYF.

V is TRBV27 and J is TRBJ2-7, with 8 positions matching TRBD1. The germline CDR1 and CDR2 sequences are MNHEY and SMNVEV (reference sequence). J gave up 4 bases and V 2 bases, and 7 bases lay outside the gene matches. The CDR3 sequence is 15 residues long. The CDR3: CASSLRGQELYEQYF. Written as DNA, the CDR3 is TGTGCCAGCAGTTTAAGGGGACAGGAGCTTTACGAGCAGTACTTC.

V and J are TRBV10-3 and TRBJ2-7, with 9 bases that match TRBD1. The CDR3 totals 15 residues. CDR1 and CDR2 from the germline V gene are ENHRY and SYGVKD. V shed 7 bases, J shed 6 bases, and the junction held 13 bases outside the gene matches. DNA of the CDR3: TGTGCCATCACCTCGGCCCGGACAGGGGTGGCCGAGCAGTACTTC. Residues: CAITSARTGVAEQYF.